A selection of T cell receptor beta chains follows, all from one sample in a study of T cell repertoires in cytomegalovirus infection. From the reads, TCRdb called clonotypes with MiXCR, one entry per CDR3 protein. The sample has tens of thousands of distinct CDR3 sequences, about 18% seen once. What these receptors recognize is not known. Sequences were derived from CD8+ T cells from cultured PBMCs, sampled from culture after CMV antigen stimulation. All receptors come from a human donor in good health (CMV status not recorded). Some clones in this sample may be carry-over from other donors' samples. CDR3s include the opening cysteine and the closing phenylalanine or tryptophan. A D gene is named only where the DNA matches it firmly. Some rows have no size entry. The others give once, few or many, or a class for an expanded clone.

clone size	V gene	D gene	J gene	CDR3 DNA	CDR3 protein
once	TRBV27	.	TRBJ1-5	TGTGCCAGCAGTTTAAAGGTAGGACAGCCCCAGCATTTT	CASSLKVGQPQHF
few	TRBV11-2	TRBD2	TRBJ2-1	TGTGCCAGCAGCTCACCGGGACTAGCTAATGAGCAGTTCTTC	CASSSPGLANEQFF
few	TRBV12-3/TRBV12-4	.	TRBJ1-2	TGTGCCAGCAGTACTCGGGTCAGATTTGGTGGCTACACCTTC	CASSTRVRFGGYTF
few	TRBV7-9	.	TRBJ1-2	TGTGCCAGCAGCTTAGCTCCATATGATGCTTATGGCTACACCTTC	CASSLAPYDAYGYTF
few	TRBV7-2	TRBD1	TRBJ1-2	TGTGCCAGCAGCTTAGGCTGGGACAGAAAAGGCTACACCTTC	CASSLGWDRKGYTF
few	TRBV7-6	TRBD1	TRBJ2-7	TGTGCCAGCAGCTTAGATGGGACAGCTTCCTACGAGCAGTACTTC	CASSLDGTASYEQYF
.	TRBV5-5	TRBD1	TRBJ1-2	TGTGCCAGCAGCTTGGGGGGTTGGGGACAGCACTATGGCTACACCTTC	CASSLGGWGQHYGYTF
.	TRBV2	.	TRBJ1-1	TGTGCCAGCAGTGAAGCGTCTGCCGGAGCCGCTGAAGCTTTCTTT	CASSEASAGAAEAFF
.	TRBV13	.	TRBJ2-4	TGTGCCAGCAGCTACGCCGGGGGGCCCAAAAACATTCAGTACTTC	CASSYAGGPKNIQYF
few	TRBV6-2/TRBV6-3	.	TRBJ2-1	TGTGCCAGCAGTTTCTCCGAGGAAGGCTCCTACAATGAGCAGTTCTTC	CASSFSEEGSYNEQFF
few	TRBV7-2	TRBD2	TRBJ2-7	TGTGCCAGCAGCTTAGTTGTAGCGGGGGGCCCCTACGAGCAGTACTTC	CASSLVVAGGPYEQYF
few	TRBV7-2	.	TRBJ1-4	TGTGCCAGCAGCTTAGCGAGCCCGGCCGGACTGTTTTTT	CASSLASPAGLFF
.	TRBV14	.	TRBJ2-5	TGTGCCAGCAGCAATCTTGGCGGGGTCGACCAAGAGACCCAGTACTTC	CASSNLGGVDQETQYF
few	TRBV15	.	TRBJ1-1	TGTGCCACCAGCAGAGATAGTGCCACTGAAGCTTTCTTT	CATSRDSATEAFF
.	TRBV11-2	.	TRBJ1-1	TGTGCCAGCAGCTTAGAAACAGGGCTCACTGAAGCTTTCTTT	CASSLETGLTEAFF
few	TRBV11-2	.	TRBJ1-1	TGTGCCAGCAGCTCCCCCAGGGTTGTGGACACTGAAGCTTTCTTT	CASSSPRVVDTEAFF
.	TRBV7-9	TRBD2	TRBJ2-1	TGTGCCAGCAGCTTGACTAGCGGGCTGTCCTACAATGAGCAGTTCTTC	CASSLTSGLSYNEQFF
few	TRBV6-6	TRBD1	TRBJ1-4	TGTGCCGGCAGTATACGACAGGGCCCAACTAATGAAAAACTGTTTTTT	CAGSIRQGPTNEKLFF
many	TRBV27	TRBD2	TRBJ2-7	TGTGCCAGCAGTCCGGGGACTAACTACGAGCAGTACTTC	CASSPGTNYEQYF
.	TRBV10-3	TRBD2	TRBJ2-3	TGTGCCATCAGTGAGTCGGGGGGGTCCGGCACAGATACGCAGTATTTT	CAISESGGSGTDTQYF
.	TRBV7-3	TRBD2	TRBJ2-7	TGTGCCAGCAGTCCCAGCGGGGGCCTCTCCTACGAGCAGTACTTC	CASSPSGGLSYEQYF
.	TRBV14	.	TRBJ1-3	TGTGCCAGCAGCCACATTCCGACCTTTATATATTTT	CASSHIPTFIYF
few	TRBV11-2	TRBD1	TRBJ2-2	TGTGCCAGCAGCCATCATCTTGACAGGGGCGGCACCGGGGAGCTGTTTTTT	CASSHHLDRGGTGELFF
once	TRBV9	.	TRBJ2-1	TGTGCCAGCGGACCTTCGGGTACGGGGTACTACAATGAGCAGTTCTTC	CASGPSGTGYYNEQFF
.	TRBV7-2	.	TRBJ2-7	TGTGCCAGCAGCTTAATGTGGCAGGGGACTCACTACGAGCAGTACTTC	CASSLMWQGTHYEQYF
few	TRBV7-2	.	TRBJ2-1	TGTGCCAGCAGCTTCGGGGTTTACAATGAGCAGTTCTTC	CASSFGVYNEQFF
.	TRBV5-1	.	TRBJ1-3	TGCGCCAGCAGCCCGGGGGCAGGGTATGGAAACACCATATATTTT	CASSPGAGYGNTIYF
.	TRBV12-5	.	TRBJ1-1	TGTGCTAGTGGTTTCCCCCCGGTAGTGAACACTGAAGCTTTCTTT	CASGFPPVVNTEAFF
.	TRBV12-3/TRBV12-4	.	TRBJ2-1	TGTGCCAGCAGTTTGTCTGGGTGGGGGGGGGCCGACAATGAGCAGTTCTTC	CASSLSGWGGADNEQFF
few	TRBV6-2/TRBV6-3	TRBD2	TRBJ2-1	TGTGCCAGCGGGTTATCCATTACTAGCGGGGGATTGGGCAATGAGCAGTTCTTC	CASGLSITSGGLGNEQFF
few	TRBV11-2	.	TRBJ2-5	TGTGCCAGCAGCTTCGGGACCGGGGAGACCCAGTACTTC	CASSFGTGETQYF
.	TRBV20-1	TRBD1	TRBJ1-6	TGCAGTGCTAGAACCTACCAGGGGGCAGGATCACCCCTCCACTTT	CSARTYQGAGSPLHF
many	TRBV29-1	.	TRBJ1-1	TGCAGCGTTGGCCAGAGAAACACTGAAGCTTTCTTT	CSVGQRNTEAFF
.	TRBV27	.	TRBJ1-2	TGTGCCAGCAGTTTATCGATGAACTATGGCTACACCTTC	CASSLSMNYGYTF
.	TRBV7-6	TRBD1	TRBJ1-5	TGTGCCAGCAGCTTAAATGGACAGGGTCAGCCCCAGCATTTT	CASSLNGQGQPQHF
.	TRBV4-1	TRBD2	TRBJ2-3	TGCGCCAGCAGCCAACCCACTAGCGGGAGCACAGATACGCAGTATTTT	CASSQPTSGSTDTQYF
.	TRBV7-9	TRBD1	TRBJ1-1	TGTGCCAGCAGCTCGGGACAGGGAATGAACACTGAAGCTTTCTTT	CASSSGQGMNTEAFF
few	TRBV27	.	TRBJ1-6	TGTGCCAGCAGTTTAAGGGGTTATAATTCACCCCTCCACTTT	CASSLRGYNSPLHF
.	TRBV7-3	.	TRBJ1-5	TGTGCCAGCAGCGAGGATTATAATCAGCCCCAGCATTTT	CASSEDYNQPQHF
few	TRBV5-6	.	TRBJ2-7	TGTGCCAGCATAACACAGGGCAGCGAGCAGTACTTC	CASITQGSEQYF
.	TRBV6-2/TRBV6-3	TRBD1	TRBJ1-1	TGTGCCAGCAGGTCACAGGGGGCCGGAGCTTTCTTT	CASRSQGAGAFF
.	TRBV4-3	.	TRBJ2-3	TGCGCCAGCAGCCATTCATCAAGCAGCACAGATACGCAGTATTTT	CASSHSSSSTDTQYF
.	TRBV7-6	.	TRBJ2-1	TGTGCCAGCAGCCCTCCCTCTAGCAATGAGCAGTTCTTC	CASSPPSSNEQFF
.	TRBV15	TRBD1	TRBJ1-1	TGTGCCACCAGCAGCCCAGGGGGCGAATCTTTCTTT	CATSSPGGESFF
.	TRBV7-2	.	TRBJ1-5	TGTGCCAGCAGCCTAGGGTACAGGGAGGGTGCGGAGCCCCAGCATTTT	CASSLGYREGAEPQHF
.	TRBV7-6	TRBD1	TRBJ2-1	TGTGCCAGCAGCTTAGCGGGACAGGGAAGGTCGCATGAGCAGTTCTTC	CASSLAGQGRSHEQFF
.	TRBV7-2	.	TRBJ1-4	TGTGCCAGCAGCTTACCAGGGTTAAGGGGAAATGAAAAACTGTTTTTT	CASSLPGLRGNEKLFF
few	TRBV9	TRBD2	TRBJ2-7	TGTGCCAGCAGCCCTCATTTAGCGGGGGGAGACGAGCAGTACTTC	CASSPHLAGGDEQYF
.	TRBV6-6	.	TRBJ2-1	TGTGCCAGCAGTTACTCCCGTCCACCAAACAATGAGCAGTTCTTC	CASSYSRPPNNEQFF